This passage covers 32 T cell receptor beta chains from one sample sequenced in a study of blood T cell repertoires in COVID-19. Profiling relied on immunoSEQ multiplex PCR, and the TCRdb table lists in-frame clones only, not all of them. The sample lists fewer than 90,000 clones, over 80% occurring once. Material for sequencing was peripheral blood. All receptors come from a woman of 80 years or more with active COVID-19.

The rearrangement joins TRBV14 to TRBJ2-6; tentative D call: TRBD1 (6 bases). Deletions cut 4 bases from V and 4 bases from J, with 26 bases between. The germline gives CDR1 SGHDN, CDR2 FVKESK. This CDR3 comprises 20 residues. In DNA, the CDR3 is TGTGCCAGCAGCCGAAAATACGGGACATGGGGTAAACCCGGGGCCAACGTCCTGACTTTC. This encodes CASSRKYGTWGKPGANVLTF.

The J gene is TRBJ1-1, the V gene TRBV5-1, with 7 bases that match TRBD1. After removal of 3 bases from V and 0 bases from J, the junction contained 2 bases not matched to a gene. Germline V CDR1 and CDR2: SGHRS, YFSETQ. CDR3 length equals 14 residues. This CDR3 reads CASSSTGMNTEAFF. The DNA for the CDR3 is TGCGCCAGCAGCTCGACAGGGATGAACACTGAAGCTTTCTTT.

The CDR3 DNA follows: TGTGCCAGCTCACCACCGGGGGGGGCGAGGAACATTCAGTACTTC. Its translation is CASSPPGGARNIQYF. V gene TRBV18 combines with J gene TRBJ2-4, with D perhaps TRBD2 (7 bases). The V end lost 0 bases, the J end lost 7 bases, and 13 bases lay between the germline ends. The CDR3 consists of 15 residues. Germline V lookup: CDR1 KGHSH, CDR2 LQKENI. Using reference TRBV18 and TRBJ2-4 for the parts outside the CDR3, the full variable domain is NAGVMQNPRHLVRRRGQEARLRCSPMKGHSHVYWYRQLPEEGLKFMVYLQKENIIDESGMPKERFSAEFPKEGPSILRIQQVVRGDSAAYFCASSPPGGARNIQYFGAGTRLSVL.

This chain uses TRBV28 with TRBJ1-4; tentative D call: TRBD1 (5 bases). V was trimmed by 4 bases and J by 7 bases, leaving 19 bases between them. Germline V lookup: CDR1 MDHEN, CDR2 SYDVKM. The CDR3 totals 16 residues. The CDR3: CASSSHTPIGGEKLFF. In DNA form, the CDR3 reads TGTGCCAGCAGTTCCCATACGCCTATCGGGGGTGAAAAACTGTTTTTT.

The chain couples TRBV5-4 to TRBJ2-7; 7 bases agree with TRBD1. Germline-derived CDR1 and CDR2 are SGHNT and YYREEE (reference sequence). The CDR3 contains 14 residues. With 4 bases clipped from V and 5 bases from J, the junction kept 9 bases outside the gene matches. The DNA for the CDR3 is TGTGCCAGCAGCATTCGACAGGGTGACAACGAGCAGTACTTC. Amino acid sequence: CASSIRQGDNEQYF.

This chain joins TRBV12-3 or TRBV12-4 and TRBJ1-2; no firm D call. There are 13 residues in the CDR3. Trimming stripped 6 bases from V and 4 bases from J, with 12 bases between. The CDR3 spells CASSHLGSYGYTF. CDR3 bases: TGTGCCAGCAGCCATTTAGGGAGCTATGGCTACACCTTC.

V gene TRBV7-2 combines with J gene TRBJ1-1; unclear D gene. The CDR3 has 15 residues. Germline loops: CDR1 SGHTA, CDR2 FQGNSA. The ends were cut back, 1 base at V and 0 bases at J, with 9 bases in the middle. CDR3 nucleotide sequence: TGTGCCAGCAGCTTAGGGTCCGGGATGAACACTGAAGCTTTCTTT. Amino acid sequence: CASSLGSGMNTEAFF.

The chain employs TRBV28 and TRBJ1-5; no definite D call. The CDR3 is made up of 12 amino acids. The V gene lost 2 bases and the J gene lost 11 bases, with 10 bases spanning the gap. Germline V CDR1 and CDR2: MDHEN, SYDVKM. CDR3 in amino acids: CASSLVRRSQHF. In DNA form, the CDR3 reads TGTGCCAGCAGTTTAGTCCGGAGGTCCCAGCATTTT.

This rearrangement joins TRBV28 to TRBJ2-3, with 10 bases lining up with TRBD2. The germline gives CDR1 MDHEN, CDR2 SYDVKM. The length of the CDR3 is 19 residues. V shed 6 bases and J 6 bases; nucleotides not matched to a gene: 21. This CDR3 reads CASREAGLAAKLRADTQYF. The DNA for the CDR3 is TGTGCCAGCAGGGAGGCTGGACTAGCGGCAAAGCTTCGAGCGGATACGCAGTATTTT.

The CDR3 bases are TGTGCCAGCACCTTACCCCCTGCGGGACCCTACGAGCAGTACTTC. Encoded protein: CASTLPPAGPYEQYF. V usage is TRBV27 and J usage is TRBJ2-7, with a possible D match to TRBD2 (6 bases). This CDR3 has 15 amino acids. Germline CDR1 is MNHEY and CDR2 is SMNVEV (reference sequence). V lost 7 bases to trimming and J lost 2 bases, with 18 bases between them.

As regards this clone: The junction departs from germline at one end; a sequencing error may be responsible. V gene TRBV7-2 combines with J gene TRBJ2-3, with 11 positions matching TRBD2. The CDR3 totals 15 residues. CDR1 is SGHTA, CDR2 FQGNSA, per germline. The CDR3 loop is CSRELAGASTDTQYF. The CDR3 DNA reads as TGTTCCAGGGAACTAGCGGGGGCTAGCACAGATACGCAGTATTTT.

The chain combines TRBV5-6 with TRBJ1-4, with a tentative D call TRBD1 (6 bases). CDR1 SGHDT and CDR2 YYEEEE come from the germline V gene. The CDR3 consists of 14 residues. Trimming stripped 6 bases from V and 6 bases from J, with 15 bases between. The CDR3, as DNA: TGTGCCAGCATCCGCCAGGGGTTTGATGAAAAACTGTTTTTT. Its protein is CASIRQGFDEKLFF.

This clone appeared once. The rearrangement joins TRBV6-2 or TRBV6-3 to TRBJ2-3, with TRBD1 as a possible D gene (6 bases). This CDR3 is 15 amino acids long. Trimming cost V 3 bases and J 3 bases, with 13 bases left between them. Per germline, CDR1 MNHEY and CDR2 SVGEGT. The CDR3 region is CASSYGQGRTDTQYF. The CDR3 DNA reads TGTGCCAGCAGTTATGGGCAGGGGCGGACAGATACGCAGTATTTT.

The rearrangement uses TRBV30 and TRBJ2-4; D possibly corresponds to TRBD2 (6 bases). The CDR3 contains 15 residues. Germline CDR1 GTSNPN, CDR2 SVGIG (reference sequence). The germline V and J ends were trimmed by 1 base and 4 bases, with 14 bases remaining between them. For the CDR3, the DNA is TGTGCCTGGAGTGGACAATCTGGGAGGAAAAACATTCAGTACTTC. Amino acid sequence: CAWSGQSGRKNIQYF.

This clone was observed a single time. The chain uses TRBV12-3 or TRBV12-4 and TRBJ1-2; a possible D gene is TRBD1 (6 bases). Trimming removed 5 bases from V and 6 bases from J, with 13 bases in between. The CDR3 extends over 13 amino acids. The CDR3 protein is CASSGTGYDGYTF. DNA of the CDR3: TGTGCCAGCAGTGGTACAGGGTACGATGGCTACACCTTC.

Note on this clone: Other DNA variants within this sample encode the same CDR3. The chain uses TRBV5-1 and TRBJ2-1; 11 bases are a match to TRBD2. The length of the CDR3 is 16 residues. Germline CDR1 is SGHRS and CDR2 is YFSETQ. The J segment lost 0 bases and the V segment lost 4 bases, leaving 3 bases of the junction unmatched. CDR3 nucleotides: TGCGCCAGCAGCCTAACTAGCGGGAGCTCCTACAATGAGCAGTTCTTC. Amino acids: CASSLTSGSSYNEQFF.

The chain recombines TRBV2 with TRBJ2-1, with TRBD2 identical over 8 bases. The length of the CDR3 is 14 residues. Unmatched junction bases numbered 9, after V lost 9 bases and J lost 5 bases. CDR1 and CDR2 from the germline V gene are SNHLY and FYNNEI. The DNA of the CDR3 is TGTGCCAGTAAGAGTCTAGCGGGCGACAATGAGCAGTTCTTC. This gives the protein CASKSLAGDNEQFF. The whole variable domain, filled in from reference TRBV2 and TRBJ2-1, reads EPEVTQTPSHQVTQMGQEVILRCVPISNHLYFYWYRQILGQKVEFLVSFYNNEISEKSEIFDDQFSVERPDGSNFTLKIRSTKLEDSAMYFCASKSLAGDNEQFFGPGTRLTVL.

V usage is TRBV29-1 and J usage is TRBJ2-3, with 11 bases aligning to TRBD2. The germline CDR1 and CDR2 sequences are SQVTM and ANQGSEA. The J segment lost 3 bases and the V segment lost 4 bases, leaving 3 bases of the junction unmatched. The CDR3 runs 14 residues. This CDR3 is CSVVASGRTDTQYF. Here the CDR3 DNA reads TGCAGCGTTGTGGCTAGCGGGAGGACAGATACGCAGTATTTT.

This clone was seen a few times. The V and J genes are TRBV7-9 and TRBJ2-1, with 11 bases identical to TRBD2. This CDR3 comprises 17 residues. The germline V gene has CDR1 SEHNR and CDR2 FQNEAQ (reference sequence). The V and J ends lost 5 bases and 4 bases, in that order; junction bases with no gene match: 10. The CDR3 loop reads CASSPLGLAARYNEQFF. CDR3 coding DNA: TGTGCCAGCAGCCCCTTGGGACTAGCGGCCCGATACAATGAGCAGTTCTTC.

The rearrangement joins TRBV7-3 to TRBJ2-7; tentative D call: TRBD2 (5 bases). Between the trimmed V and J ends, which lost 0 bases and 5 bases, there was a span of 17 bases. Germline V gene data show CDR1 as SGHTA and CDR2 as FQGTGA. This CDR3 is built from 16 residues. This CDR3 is CASSLTPGEGANEQYF. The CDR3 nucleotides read TGTGCCAGCAGCTTAACCCCCGGTGAGGGAGCTAACGAGCAGTACTTC.

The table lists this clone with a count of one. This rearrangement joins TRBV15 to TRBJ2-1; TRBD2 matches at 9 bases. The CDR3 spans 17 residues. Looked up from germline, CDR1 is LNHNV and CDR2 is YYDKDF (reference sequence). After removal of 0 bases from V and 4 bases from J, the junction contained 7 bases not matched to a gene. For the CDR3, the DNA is TGTGCCACCAGCAGAGAGCGGGCGGGAGGGGTGTACAATGAGCAGTTCTTC. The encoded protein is CATSRERAGGVYNEQFF.

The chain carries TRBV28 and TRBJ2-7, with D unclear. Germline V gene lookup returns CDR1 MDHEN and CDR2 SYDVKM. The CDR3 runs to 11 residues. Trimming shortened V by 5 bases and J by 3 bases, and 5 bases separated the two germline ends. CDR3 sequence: CASSAYYEQYF. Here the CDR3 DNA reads TGTGCCAGCAGTGCCTACTACGAGCAGTACTTC.

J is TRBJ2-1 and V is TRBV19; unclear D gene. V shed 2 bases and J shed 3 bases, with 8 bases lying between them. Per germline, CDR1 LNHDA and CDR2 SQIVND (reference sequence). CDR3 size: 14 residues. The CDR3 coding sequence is TGTGCCAGTAGTATACGGTTGGTCTACAATGAGCAGTTCTTC. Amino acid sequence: CASSIRLVYNEQFF.

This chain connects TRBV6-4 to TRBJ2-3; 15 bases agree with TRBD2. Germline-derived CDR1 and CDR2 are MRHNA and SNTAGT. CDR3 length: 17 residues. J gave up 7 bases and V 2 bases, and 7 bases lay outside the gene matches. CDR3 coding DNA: TGTGCCAGCAGTGACCACGGACTAGCGGGAGGGCCTAATACGCAGTATTTT. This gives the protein CASSDHGLAGGPNTQYF.

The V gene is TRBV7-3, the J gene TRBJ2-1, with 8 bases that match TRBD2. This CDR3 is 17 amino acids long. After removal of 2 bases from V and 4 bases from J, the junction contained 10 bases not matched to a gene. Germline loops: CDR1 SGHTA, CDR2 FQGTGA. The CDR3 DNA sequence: TGTGCCAGCAGCTTATCGGGAGGGACAAACGCTTACAATGAGCAGTTCTTC. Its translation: CASSLSGGTNAYNEQFF.

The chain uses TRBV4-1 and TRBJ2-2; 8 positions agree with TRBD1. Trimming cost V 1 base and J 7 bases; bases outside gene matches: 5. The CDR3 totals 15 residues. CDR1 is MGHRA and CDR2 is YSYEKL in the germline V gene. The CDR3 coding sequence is TGCGCCAGCAGCCAAGGACAGGGGACCGTCGGGGAGCTGTTTTTT. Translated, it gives CASSQGQGTVGELFF.

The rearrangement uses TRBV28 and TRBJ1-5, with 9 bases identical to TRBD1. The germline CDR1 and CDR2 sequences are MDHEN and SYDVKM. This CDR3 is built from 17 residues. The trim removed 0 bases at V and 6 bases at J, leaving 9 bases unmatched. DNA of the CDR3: TGTGCCAGCAGTTTATGGTCGGGACAGGGTATGGGTCAGCCCCAGCATTTT. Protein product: CASSLWSGQGMGQPQHF. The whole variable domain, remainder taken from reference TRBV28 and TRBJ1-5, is DVKVTQSSRYLVKRTGEKVFLECVQDMDHENMFWYRQDPGLGLRLIYFSYDVKMKEKGDIPEGYSVSREKKERFSLILESASTNQTSMYLCASSLWSGQGMGQPQHFGDGTRLSIL.

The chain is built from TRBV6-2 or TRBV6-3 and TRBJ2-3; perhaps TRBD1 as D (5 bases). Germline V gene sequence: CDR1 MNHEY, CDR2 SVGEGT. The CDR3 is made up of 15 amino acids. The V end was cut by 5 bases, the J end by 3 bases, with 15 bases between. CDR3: CASSHARQLTDTQYF. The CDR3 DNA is TGTGCCAGCAGTCACGCTAGACAGTTAACAGATACGCAGTATTTT.

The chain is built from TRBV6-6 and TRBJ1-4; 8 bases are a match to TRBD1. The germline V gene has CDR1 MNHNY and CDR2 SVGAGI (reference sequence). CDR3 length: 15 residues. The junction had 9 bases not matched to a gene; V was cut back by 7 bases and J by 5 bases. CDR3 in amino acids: CASTNRQGRNEKLFF. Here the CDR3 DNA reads TGTGCCAGCACAAACCGACAGGGGAGAAATGAAAAACTGTTTTTT.

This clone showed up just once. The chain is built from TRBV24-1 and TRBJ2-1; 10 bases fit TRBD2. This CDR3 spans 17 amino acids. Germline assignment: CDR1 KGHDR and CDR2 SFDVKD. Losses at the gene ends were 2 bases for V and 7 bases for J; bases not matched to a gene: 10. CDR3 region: CATSDWTSGLLRNEQFF. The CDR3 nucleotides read TGTGCCACCAGTGATTGGACTAGCGGACTTCTGAGGAATGAGCAGTTCTTC.

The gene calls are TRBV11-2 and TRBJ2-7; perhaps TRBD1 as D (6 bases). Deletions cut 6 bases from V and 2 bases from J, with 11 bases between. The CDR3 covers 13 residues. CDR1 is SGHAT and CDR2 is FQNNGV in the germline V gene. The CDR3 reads CASSGGPAYEQYF. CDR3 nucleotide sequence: TGTGCCAGCAGTGGGGGCCCAGCCTACGAGCAGTACTTC.

The DNA of the CDR3 is TGTGCCAGCAGCTTTCTCCGGGGAGCTAACTATGGCTACACCTTC. Residues: CASSFLRGANYGYTF. J is TRBJ1-2 and V is TRBV5-6; no firm D call. The ends were cut back, 2 bases at V and 0 bases at J, with 11 bases in the middle. Germline V CDR1 and CDR2: SGHDT, YYEEEE. The CDR3 loop spans 15 amino acids.